This T cell receptor (beta chain) came from a study of cytomegalovirus exposure and HLA in healthy donors. Study findings and constraints: The classifier reportedly diagnosed cytomegalovirus status with high specificity and sensitivity. Cytomegalovirus-associated TCR beta chains were listed, numbering 150 to 200.

Use of 60 Vbeta and 13 Jbeta primers characterized the PCR. The table came from immunoSEQ multiplex PCR; TCRdb's copy has only in-frame clones and leaves some out. The sample holds under 200,000 clones, over 75% seen once. Germline V gives CDR1 SEHNR, CDR2 FQNEAQ (reference sequence). The CDR3 is made up of 13 amino acids. V dropped 3 bases and J dropped 6 bases, with 9 bases sitting between them. To note about this clone: Its antigen is as yet unknown.

The sample was PBMCs. V gene TRBV7-9 combines with J gene TRBJ2-1, with D unresolved. This TCR came from a human donor in good health. CDR3 in amino acids: CASSLLRGNEQFF. CDR3 nucleotides: TGTGCCAGCAGCTTGTTGAGAGGCAATGAGCAGTTCTTC.